This entry concerns a single T cell receptor beta chain. Germline values: CDR1 SNHLY, CDR2 FYNNEI. The CDR3 spans 14 residues. V was pared by 10 bases and J by 7 bases, with 10 bases of the junction left unmatched. The sample comes from a study of blood T cell repertoires in COVID-19. For the study at large: Both acute and convalescent COVID-19 samples were obtained from the United States, Italy and Spain. Sample material is recorded as cDNA or gDNA derived from T cells, B-cell-depleted T cells, or PBMCs.

Study processing details: Counts of nucleated cells, estimated from reference gene primer amplification, were obtained. TCRdb's table, derived via immunoSEQ multiplex PCR, lists solely in-frame clones and lacks some. V, J and clone size derive from that table, while D and trimming were established from the DNA sequence. This table has roughly 210,000 clones, roughly nine tenths appearing once. Sample: peripheral blood. The clonotype originates from a man between 65 and 80 years old with acute or convalescent COVID-19. The gene calls are TRBV2 and TRBJ1-4; TRBD1 agrees at 9 bases. DNA of the CDR3: TGTGCCATATTGGGAAACAGGGGGCCTGAAAAACTGTTTTTT. Translated: CAILGNRGPEKLFF.